This note documents a single T cell receptor (beta chain) sequence. Its cognate antigen is unknown. The TEMRA cells underwent FACS enrichment, while the CD8+ and CD4+ T cells underwent negative isolation. RNA totalling roughly 0.5 to 1 ug underwent reverse transcription with random hexamers. Multiplex immunoSEQ PCR targeted 54 Vbeta and 13 Jbeta TCR beta segments. TCRdb analysed the immunoSEQ multiplex PCR reads with MiXCR anew, one entry per CDR3 protein. Altogether 160,000 or so distinct CDR3 sequences are present, roughly nine tenths being singletons, with the ten largest covering about 0.073%. These data originate in a study of CD8 T cells in Susac syndrome. Study-wide findings and caveats: As the study acknowledged, the number of individuals who were part of its TCR sequencing and HLA analysis was relatively small.

Germline V gene data show CDR1 as MDHEN and CDR2 as SYDVKM. The CDR3 extends over 14 amino acids. The V and J ends lost 11 bases and 0 bases respectively, with 15 bases between them. Material for sequencing was CD4+ T cells from PBMCs. The chain uses TRBV28 and TRBJ2-3; D possibly corresponds to TRBD1 (6 bases). The TCR sequence derives from a human donor in good health. The DNA for the CDR3 is TGTGCCGGGGCCCAGGGGACGAGCACAGATACGCAGTATTTT. As protein: CAGAQGTSTDTQYF.